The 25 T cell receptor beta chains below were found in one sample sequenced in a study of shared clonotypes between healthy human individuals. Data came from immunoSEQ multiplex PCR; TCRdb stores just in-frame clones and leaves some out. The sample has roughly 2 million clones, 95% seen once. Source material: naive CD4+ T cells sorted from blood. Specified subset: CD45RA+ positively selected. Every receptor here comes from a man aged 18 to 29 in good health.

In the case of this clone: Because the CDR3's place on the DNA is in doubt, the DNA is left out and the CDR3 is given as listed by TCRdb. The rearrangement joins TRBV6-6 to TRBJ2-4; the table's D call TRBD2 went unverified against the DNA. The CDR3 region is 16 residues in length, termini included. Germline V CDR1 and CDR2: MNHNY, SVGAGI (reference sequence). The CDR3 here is CASSSSRSGTKNIQYF.

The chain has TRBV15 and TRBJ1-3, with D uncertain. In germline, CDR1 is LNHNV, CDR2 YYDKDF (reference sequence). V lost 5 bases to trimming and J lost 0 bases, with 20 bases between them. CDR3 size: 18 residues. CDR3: CATSAQIPDVTSGNTIYF. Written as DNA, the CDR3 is TGTGCCACCAGCGCCCAAATCCCGGACGTTACCTCTGGAAACACCATATATTTT.

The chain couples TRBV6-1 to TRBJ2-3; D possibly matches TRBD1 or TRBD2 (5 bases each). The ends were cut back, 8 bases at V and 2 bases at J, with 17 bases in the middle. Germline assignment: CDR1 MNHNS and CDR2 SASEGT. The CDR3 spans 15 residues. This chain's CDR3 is CASSRDPLNTDTQYF. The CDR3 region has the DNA TGTGCCAGCTCGAGGGACCCGTTGAACACAGATACGCAGTATTTT.

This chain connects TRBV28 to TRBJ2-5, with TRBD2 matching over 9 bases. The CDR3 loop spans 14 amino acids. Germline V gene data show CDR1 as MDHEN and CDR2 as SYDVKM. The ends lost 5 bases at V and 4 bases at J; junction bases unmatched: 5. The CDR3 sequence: CASSASGGRETQYF. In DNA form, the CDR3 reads TGTGCCAGCAGTGCCAGCGGGGGGAGAGAGACCCAGTACTTC.

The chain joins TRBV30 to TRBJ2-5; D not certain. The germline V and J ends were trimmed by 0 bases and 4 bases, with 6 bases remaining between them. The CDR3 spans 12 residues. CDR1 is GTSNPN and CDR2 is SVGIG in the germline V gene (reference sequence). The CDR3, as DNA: TGTGCCTGGAGTGTTCTTTTAGAGACCCAGTACTTC. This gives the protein CAWSVLLETQYF.

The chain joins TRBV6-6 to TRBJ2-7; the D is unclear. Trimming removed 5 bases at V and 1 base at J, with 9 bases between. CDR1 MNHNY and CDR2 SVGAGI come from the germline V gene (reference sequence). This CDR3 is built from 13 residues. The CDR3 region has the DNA TGTGCCAGCAGTGGCCCCCTATCCTACGAGCAGTACTTC. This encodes CASSGPLSYEQYF.

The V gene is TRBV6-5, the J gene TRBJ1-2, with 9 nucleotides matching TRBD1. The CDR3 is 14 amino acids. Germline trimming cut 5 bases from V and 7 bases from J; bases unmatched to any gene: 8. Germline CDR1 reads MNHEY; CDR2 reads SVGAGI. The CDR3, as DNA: TGTGCCAGCAGTCTGGGACAGGGCCAAGGTGGCTACACCTTC. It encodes CASSLGQGQGGYTF.

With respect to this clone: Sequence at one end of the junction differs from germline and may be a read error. For the CDR3, the DNA is TGTGCCAGCAGTTTAGGGTCCCACCTGGCCGGGGAGCTGTTTTTT. It encodes CASSLGSHLAGELFF. V is TRBV7-2 and J is TRBJ2-2; D call uncertain. The CDR3 is made up of 15 amino acids. Germline V CDR1 and CDR2: SGHTA, FQGNSA.

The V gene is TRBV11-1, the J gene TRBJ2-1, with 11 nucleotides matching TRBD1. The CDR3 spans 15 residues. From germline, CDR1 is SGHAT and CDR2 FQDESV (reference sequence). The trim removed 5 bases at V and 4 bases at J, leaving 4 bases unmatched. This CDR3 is CASSRGTGGYNEQFF. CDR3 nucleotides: TGTGCCAGCAGCCGAGGGACAGGGGGTTACAATGAGCAGTTCTTC.

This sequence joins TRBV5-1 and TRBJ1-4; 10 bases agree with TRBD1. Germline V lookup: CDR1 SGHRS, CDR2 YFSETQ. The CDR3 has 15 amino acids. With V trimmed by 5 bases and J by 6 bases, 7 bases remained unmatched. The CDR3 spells CASRRDRGSDEKLFF. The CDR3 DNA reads TGCGCCAGCAGGCGGGACAGGGGATCCGATGAAAAACTGTTTTTT.

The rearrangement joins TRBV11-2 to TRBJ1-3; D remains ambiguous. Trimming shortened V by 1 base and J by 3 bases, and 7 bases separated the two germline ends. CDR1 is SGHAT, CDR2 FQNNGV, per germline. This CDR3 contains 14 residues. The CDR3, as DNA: TGTGCCAGCAGCTTAGGGTTGGTTGGAAACACCATATATTTT. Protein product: CASSLGLVGNTIYF.

The CDR3 loop reads CASSVDPGQGQPQHF. The DNA of the CDR3 is TGTGCCAGCAGCGTAGACCCAGGGCAAGGGCAGCCCCAGCATTTT. V usage is TRBV9 and J usage is TRBJ1-5; a possible D gene is TRBD1 (5 bases). V lost 0 bases to trimming and J lost 7 bases, with 14 bases between them. CDR1 SGDLS and CDR2 YYNGEE come from the germline V gene. The CDR3 contains 15 residues.

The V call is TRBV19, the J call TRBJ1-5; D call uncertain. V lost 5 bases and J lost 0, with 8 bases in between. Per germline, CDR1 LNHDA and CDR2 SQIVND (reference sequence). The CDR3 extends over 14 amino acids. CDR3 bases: TGTGCCAGTAGTCCTGTTAATAGCAATCAGCCCCAGCATTTT. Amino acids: CASSPVNSNQPQHF.

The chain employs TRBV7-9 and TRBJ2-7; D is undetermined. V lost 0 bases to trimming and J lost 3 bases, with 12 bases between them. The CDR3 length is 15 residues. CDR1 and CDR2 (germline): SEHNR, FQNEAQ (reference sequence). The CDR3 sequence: CASSLASRMDYEQYF. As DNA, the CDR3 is TGTGCCAGCAGCTTAGCCTCCAGGATGGACTACGAGCAGTACTTC.

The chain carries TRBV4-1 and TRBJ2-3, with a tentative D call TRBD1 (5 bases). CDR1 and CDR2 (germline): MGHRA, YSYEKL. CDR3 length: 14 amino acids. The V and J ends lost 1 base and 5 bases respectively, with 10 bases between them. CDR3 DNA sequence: TGCGCCAGCAGCCAAGTAGGGGCCCGAGATACGCAGTATTTT. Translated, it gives CASSQVGARDTQYF.

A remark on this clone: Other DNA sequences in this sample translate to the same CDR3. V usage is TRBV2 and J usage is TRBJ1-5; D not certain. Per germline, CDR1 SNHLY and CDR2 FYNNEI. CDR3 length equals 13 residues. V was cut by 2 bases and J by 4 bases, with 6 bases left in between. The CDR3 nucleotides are TGTGCCAGCAGTGAACTTGGGAATCAGCCCCAGCATTTT. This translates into CASSELGNQPQHF.

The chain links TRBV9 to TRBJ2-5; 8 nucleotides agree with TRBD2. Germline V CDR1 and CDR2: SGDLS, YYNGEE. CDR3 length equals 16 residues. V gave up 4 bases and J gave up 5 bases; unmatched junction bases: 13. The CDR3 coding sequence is TGTGCCAGCAGCCCTCGGGGAGCGGGGGCGGAGGAGACCCAGTACTTC. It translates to CASSPRGAGAEETQYF.

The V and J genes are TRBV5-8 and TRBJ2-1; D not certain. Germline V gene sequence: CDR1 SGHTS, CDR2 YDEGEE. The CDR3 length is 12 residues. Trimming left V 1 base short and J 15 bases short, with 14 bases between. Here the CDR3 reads CASSLSMSVPFF. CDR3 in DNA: TGTGCCAGCAGCTTGTCAATGTCTGTACCGTTCTTC.

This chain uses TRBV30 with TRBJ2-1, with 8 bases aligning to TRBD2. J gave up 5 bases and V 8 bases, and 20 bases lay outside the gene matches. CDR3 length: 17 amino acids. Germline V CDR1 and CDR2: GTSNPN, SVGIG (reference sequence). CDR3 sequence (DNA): TGTGCCGGAACGTCGCTAACTAGCGGAGGTTGGGACAATGAGCAGTTCTTC. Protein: CAGTSLTSGGWDNEQFF.

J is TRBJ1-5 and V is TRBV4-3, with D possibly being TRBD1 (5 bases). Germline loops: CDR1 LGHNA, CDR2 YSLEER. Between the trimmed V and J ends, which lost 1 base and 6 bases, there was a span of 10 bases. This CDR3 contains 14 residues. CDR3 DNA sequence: TGCGCCAGCAGCCAAGTTTTCGGGGCTCAGCCCCAGCATTTT. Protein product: CASSQVFGAQPQHF.

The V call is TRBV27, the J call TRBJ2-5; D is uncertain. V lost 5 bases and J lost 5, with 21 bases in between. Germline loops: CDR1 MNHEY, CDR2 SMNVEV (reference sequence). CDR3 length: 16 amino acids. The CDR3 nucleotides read TGTGCCAGCAGTCCCGCGCCGGTACCGGGTCGGGAGACCCAGTACTTC. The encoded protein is CASSPAPVPGRETQYF.

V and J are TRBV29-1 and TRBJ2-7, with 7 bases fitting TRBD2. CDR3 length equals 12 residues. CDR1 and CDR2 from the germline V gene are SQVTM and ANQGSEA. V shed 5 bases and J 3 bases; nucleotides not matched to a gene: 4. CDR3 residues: CSVRSGIYEQYF. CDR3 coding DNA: TGCAGCGTTCGGAGCGGGATCTACGAGCAGTACTTC.

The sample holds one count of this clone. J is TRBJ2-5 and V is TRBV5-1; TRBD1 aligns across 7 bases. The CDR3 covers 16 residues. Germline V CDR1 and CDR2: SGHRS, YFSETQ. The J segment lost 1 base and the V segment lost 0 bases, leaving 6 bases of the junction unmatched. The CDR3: CASSLAPTGVQETQYF. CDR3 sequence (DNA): TGCGCCAGCAGCTTGGCACCTACAGGGGTCCAAGAGACCCAGTACTTC.

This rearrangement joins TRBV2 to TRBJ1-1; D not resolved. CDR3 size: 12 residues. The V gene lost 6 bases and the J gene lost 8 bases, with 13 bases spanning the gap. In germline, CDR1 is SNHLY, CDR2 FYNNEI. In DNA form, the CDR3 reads TGTGCCAGCAGAGCTACGCCGGAAGAAGCTTTCTTT. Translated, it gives CASRATPEEAFF. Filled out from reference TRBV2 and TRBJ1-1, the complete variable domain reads EPEVTQTPSHQVTQMGQEVILRCVPISNHLYFYWYRQILGQKVEFLVSFYNNEISEKSEIFDDQFSVERPDGSNFTLKIRSTKLEDSAMYFCASRATPEEAFFGQGTRLTVV.

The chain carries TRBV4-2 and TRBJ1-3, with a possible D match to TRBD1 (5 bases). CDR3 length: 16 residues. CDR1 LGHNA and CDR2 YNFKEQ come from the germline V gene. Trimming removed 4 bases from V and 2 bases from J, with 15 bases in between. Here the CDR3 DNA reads TGTGCCAGCAGCCTCCCAATGGGGGGGGCTGGAAACACCATATATTTT. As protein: CASSLPMGGAGNTIYF.